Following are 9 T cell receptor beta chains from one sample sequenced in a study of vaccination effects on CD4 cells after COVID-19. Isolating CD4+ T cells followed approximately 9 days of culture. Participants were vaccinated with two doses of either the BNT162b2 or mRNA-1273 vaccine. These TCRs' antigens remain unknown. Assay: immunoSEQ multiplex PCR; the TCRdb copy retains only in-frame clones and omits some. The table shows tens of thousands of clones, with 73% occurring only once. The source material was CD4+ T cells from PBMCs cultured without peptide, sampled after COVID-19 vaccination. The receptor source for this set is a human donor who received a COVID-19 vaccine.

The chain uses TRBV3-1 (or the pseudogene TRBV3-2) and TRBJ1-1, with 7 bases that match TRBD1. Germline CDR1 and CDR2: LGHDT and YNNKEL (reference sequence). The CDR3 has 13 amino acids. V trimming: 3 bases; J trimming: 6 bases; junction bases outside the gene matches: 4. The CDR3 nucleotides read TGTGCCAGCAGCCAGGGGACAGTCCCTGAAGCTTTCTTT. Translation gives CASSQGTVPEAFF.

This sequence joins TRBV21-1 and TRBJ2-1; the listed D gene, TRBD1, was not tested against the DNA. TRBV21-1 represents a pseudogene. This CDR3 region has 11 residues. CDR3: CASSFGTRQFF. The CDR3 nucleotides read TGTGCCAGCAGCTTCGGGACAAGGCAGTTCTTC.

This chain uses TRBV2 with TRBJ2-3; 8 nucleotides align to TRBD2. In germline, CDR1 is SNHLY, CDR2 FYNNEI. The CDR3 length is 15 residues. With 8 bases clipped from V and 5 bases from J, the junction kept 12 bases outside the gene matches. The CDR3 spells CASEPQRGFLDTQYF. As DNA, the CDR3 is TGTGCCAGCGAGCCACAGCGGGGGTTTTTAGATACGCAGTATTTT.

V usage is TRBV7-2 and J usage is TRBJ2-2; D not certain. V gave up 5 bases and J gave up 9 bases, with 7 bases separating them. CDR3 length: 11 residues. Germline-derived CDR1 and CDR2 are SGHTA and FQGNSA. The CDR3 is CASSARRELFF. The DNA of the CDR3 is TGTGCCAGCAGCGCCAGGAGGGAGCTGTTTTTT.

Here the CDR3 DNA reads TGTGCCACCAGTGATTTGTCGGGCTCTCGCACAGATACGCAGTATTTT. As protein: CATSDLSGSRTDTQYF. This chain joins TRBV24-1 and TRBJ2-3; D is undetermined. Trimming pared 0 bases from V and 1 base from J, leaving 10 bases between. The CDR3 consists of 16 residues. Per the germline V gene, CDR1 is KGHDR and CDR2 is SFDVKD.

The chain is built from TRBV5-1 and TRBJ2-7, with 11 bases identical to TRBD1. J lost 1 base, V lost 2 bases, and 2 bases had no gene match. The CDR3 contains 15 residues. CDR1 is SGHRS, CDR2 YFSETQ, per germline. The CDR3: CASSFGTGGSYEQYV. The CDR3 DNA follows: TGCGCCAGCAGCTTCGGGACAGGGGGTTCCTACGAGCAGTACGTC.

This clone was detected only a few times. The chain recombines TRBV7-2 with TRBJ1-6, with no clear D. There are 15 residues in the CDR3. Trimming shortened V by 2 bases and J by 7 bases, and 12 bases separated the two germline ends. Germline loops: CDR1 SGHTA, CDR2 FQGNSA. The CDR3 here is CASSLSRSPNSPLHF. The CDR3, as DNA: TGTGCCAGCAGCTTATCCAGAAGTCCCAATTCACCCCTCCACTTT.

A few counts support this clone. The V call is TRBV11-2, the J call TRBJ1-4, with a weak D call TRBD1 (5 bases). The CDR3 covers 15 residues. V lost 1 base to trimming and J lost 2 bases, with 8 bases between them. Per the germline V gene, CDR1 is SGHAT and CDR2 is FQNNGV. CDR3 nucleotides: TGTGCCAGCAGCTTAGTTTGGGGGACTAATGAAAAACTGTTTTTT. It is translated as CASSLVWGTNEKLFF.

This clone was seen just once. The CDR3 loop is CATSDLGGDIDNEQFF. The CDR3 DNA follows: TGTGCCACCAGTGATTTAGGCGGGGATATCGACAATGAGCAGTTCTTC. The chain employs TRBV24-1 and TRBJ2-1, with D possibly matching TRBD2 (6 bases). The germline CDR1 and CDR2 sequences are KGHDR and SFDVKD. V lost 1 base and J lost 5, with 14 bases in between. CDR3 size: 16 residues.